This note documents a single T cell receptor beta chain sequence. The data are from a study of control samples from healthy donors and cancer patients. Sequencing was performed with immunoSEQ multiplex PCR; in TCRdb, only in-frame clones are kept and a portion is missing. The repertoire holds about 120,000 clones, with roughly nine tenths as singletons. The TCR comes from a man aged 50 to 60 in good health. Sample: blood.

CDR3 sequence (DNA): TGCGCCAGCAGCCTAGGGACCGAGATGTTTTTT. Protein product: CASSLGTEMFF. This chain uses TRBV5-1 with TRBJ1-4; D is possibly TRBD1 (5 bases). Trimming took off 4 bases at V and 15 bases at J, with 13 bases between the two ends. CDR1 SGHRS and CDR2 YFSETQ come from the germline V gene. This CDR3 has 11 residues.